Given below is one T cell receptor (beta chain) in context. This specimen includes other DNA sequences encoding the same CDR3. The authors' processing: Reference gene primer amplification yielded estimated nucleated cell counts. Only in-frame clones appear in the TCRdb table, and some are missing; sequencing was by immunoSEQ multiplex PCR. The V and J calls and clone size were taken over from that table, and D and trimming were inferred from the DNA. The sample includes under 500,000 clones, around 87% seen only once; the top ten take roughly 1.1%. The data derive from a study of blood T cell repertoires in COVID-19. CDR3 size: 13 residues. The germline gives CDR1 SGHRS, CDR2 YFSETQ. Trimming stripped 0 bases from V and 2 bases from J, with 6 bases between. Clinical history reported by participants formed the basis on which cohorts were assigned.

The receptor was isolated from a man younger than 40 who had recovered from COVID-19. Sample: PBMCs or T cells enriched from blood (not recorded which). J is TRBJ2-7 and V is TRBV5-1; tentatively, D is TRBD1 (5 bases). The CDR3 region is CASSLDRTYEQYF. Here the CDR3 DNA reads TGCGCCAGCAGCTTGGACAGGACCTACGAGCAGTACTTC.